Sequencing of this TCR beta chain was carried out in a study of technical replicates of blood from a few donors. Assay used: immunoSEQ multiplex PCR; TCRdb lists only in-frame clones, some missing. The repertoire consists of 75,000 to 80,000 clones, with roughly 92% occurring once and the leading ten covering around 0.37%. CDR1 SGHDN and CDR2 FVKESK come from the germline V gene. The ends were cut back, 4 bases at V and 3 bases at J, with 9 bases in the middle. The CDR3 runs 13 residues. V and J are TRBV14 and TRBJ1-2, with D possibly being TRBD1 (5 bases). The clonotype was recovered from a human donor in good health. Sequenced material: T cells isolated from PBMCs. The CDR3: CASSLRQYYGYTF. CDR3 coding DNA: TGTGCCAGCAGCCTACGACAGTACTATGGCTACACCTTC.